Each of the 32 T cell receptor beta chains below was sequenced from the same sample in a study of human T cells and chemical hapten exposure. TCRdb independently ran MiXCR on the RACE reads; one entry per CDR3 protein. Of around 85,000 distinct CDR3 sequences in the sample, 13% are singletons; the top ten hold roughly 6%. Sample time point: patch test 3, about 24 weeks after DPC sensitization. Regarding treatment: therapeutic diphenylcyclopropenone sensitization with weekly scalp DPC. The source material was whole blood, sampled in connection with sensitization to the hapten diphenylcyclopropenone (DPC). These receptors were obtained from a woman in her 50s with alopecia areata. Some clones in this sample may be carry-over from other donors' samples.

This clonotype was seen ten or more times. The chain combines TRBV12-3 or TRBV12-4 with TRBJ1-4, with 7 bases that match TRBD1. This CDR3 has 13 amino acids. The junction had 3 bases not matched to a gene; V was cut back by 3 bases and J by 8 bases. The CDR3 DNA follows: TGTGCCAGCAGTTTGACAGGGTGGGAAAAACTGTTTTTT. It specifies CASSLTGWEKLFF.

This chain uses TRBV20-1 with TRBJ2-3, with D possibly called TRBD1 or TRBD2 (5 bases each). Between the trimmed V and J ends, which lost 3 bases and 5 bases, there was a span of 15 bases. Germline V lookup: CDR1 DFQATT, CDR2 SNEGSKA (reference sequence). The CDR3 covers 14 residues. CDR3 DNA: TGCAGTGCTAGCCTCGGGACCCGTGAAGATACGCAGTATTTT. Its protein is CSASLGTREDTQYF.

This clonotype was observed at least ten times. The chain employs TRBV29-1 and TRBJ2-2, with TRBD2 as a possible D gene (5 bases). V lost 7 bases to trimming and J lost 3 bases, with 15 bases between them. The CDR3 has 14 residues. Per germline, CDR1 SQVTM and CDR2 ANQGSEA. As DNA, the CDR3 is TGCAGCGCCACCTCAACTAGTTACACCGGGGAGCTGTTTTTT. Amino acid sequence: CSATSTSYTGELFF.

This clonotype was counted between two and nine times. V and J are TRBV28 and TRBJ2-1, with D possibly TRBD2 on 6 matching bases. Trimming took 4 bases from V and 0 from J, leaving 10 bases between them. Germline assignment: CDR1 MDHEN and CDR2 SYDVKM. This CDR3 has 15 amino acids. The CDR3 protein is CASSSGSRSYNEQFF. The CDR3 bases are TGTGCCAGCAGTTCCGGGAGTCGCTCCTACAATGAGCAGTTCTTC.

This clonotype turned up a few times. The chain combines TRBV6-5 with TRBJ2-3; 11 bases fit TRBD2. This CDR3 has 16 residues. V shed 4 bases and J 1 base; nucleotides not matched to a gene: 4. Germline CDR1 and CDR2: MNHEY and SVGAGI. CDR3 in amino acids: CASSWLLAGGTDTQYF. The DNA of the CDR3 is TGTGCCAGCAGTTGGCTACTAGCGGGGGGCACAGATACGCAGTATTTT.

In this sample, this clonotype turned up a few times. V gene TRBV5-4 combines with J gene TRBJ2-1; 12 bases match TRBD2. The CDR3 is 16 amino acids. V gave up 3 bases and J gave up 4 bases; unmatched junction bases: 5. Germline lookup yields CDR1 SGHNT and CDR2 YYREEE (reference sequence). The CDR3 loop is CASSSRLAGEYNEQFF. DNA of the CDR3: TGTGCCAGCAGCTCGAGACTAGCGGGAGAATACAATGAGCAGTTCTTC.

This clonotype has more than one count but fewer than ten. This chain uses TRBV7-6 with TRBJ2-1; 13 bases align to TRBD2. This CDR3 has 20 residues. Trimming removed 5 bases from V and 8 bases from J; junction bases left unmatched: 21. In germline, CDR1 is SGHVS, CDR2 FNYEAQ. CDR3: CASSPTWRPGLAGKRDEQFF. As DNA, the CDR3 is TGTGCCAGCAGCCCTACATGGAGGCCGGGACTAGCGGGGAAAAGGGATGAGCAGTTCTTC. Filled out from reference TRBV7-6 and TRBJ2-1, the complete variable domain reads GAGVSQSPRYKVTKRGQDVALRCDPISGHVSLYWYRQALGQGPEFLTYFNYEAQQDKSGLPNDRFSAERPEGSISTLTIQRTEQRDSAMYRCASSPTWRPGLAGKRDEQFFGPGTRLTVL.

This sequence joins TRBV18 and TRBJ2-3; D is unresolved. Germline loops: CDR1 KGHSH, CDR2 LQKENI. The V gene lost 3 bases and the J gene lost 2 bases, with 6 bases spanning the gap. CDR3 length: 13 residues. Here the CDR3 DNA reads TGTGCCAGCTCACCCGCTTCCACAGATACGCAGTATTTT. This encodes CASSPASTDTQYF.

V is TRBV30 and J is TRBJ1-6; D may be TRBD1 (5 bases). With 4 bases removed from V and 8 bases from J, the gap between germline ends came to 12 bases. The CDR3 totals 13 residues. Looked up from germline, CDR1 is GTSNPN and CDR2 is SVGIG (reference sequence). The CDR3 spells CAWNGAADSPLHF. The CDR3 region has the DNA TGTGCCTGGAATGGGGCCGCCGATTCACCCCTCCACTTT. The full variable domain, rest sourced from reference TRBV30 and TRBJ1-6, is SQTIHQWPATLVQPVGSPLSLECTVEGTSNPNLYWYRQAAGRGLQLLFYSVGIGQISSEVPQNLSASRPQDRQFILSSKKLLLSDSGFYLCAWNGAADSPLHFGNGTRLTVT.

This clonotype was counted at least ten times. The chain joins TRBV29-1 to TRBJ1-1; the match to TRBD1 covers 9 bases. CDR1 and CDR2 from the germline V gene are SQVTM and ANQGSEA. V was pared by 6 bases and J by 7 bases, with 9 bases of the junction left unmatched. This CDR3 comprises 13 residues. CDR3 in amino acids: CSVARDRVGEAFF. CDR3 coding DNA: TGCAGCGTCGCGAGGGACAGGGTTGGTGAAGCTTTCTTT.

The table lists this clonotype with many counts. V is TRBV6-2 or TRBV6-3 and J is TRBJ2-1; 8 bases are shared with TRBD2. CDR3 length equals 14 residues. The junction had 13 bases not matched to a gene; V was cut back by 9 bases and J by 9 bases. Germline V lookup: CDR1 MNHEY, CDR2 SVGEGT. CDR3 DNA sequence: TGTGCCAGTACCGGGACTAGGGGATTCGGTGAGCAGTTCTTC. As protein: CASTGTRGFGEQFF.

This clonotype was observed many times. This chain joins TRBV3-1 and TRBJ2-1; the D gene is possibly TRBD2 (5 bases). The V gene's germline CDR1 is LGHDT and CDR2 YNNKEL (reference sequence). The CDR3 is 14 amino acids. Trimming cost V 0 bases and J 7 bases, with 10 bases left between them. The CDR3 DNA reads as TGTGCCAGCAGCCAAGAAGCGGCTGCGAATGAGCAGTTCTTC. Protein: CASSQEAAANEQFF.

This clonotype came up many times. This rearrangement joins TRBV29-1 to TRBJ2-5, with TRBD2 identical over 8 bases. V was pared by 6 bases and J by 4 bases, with 7 bases of the junction left unmatched. Germline CDR1 is SQVTM and CDR2 is ANQGSEA. The CDR3 covers 13 residues. The CDR3 coding sequence is TGCAGCGTAGGAGCGGGAGTCGGAGAGACCCAGTACTTC. Translating gives CSVGAGVGETQYF.

CDR3 sequence reads: CASNKMSSYNEQFF. The CDR3 DNA follows: TGTGCCAGCAATAAAATGAGCTCCTACAATGAGCAGTTCTTC. The chain is built from TRBV28 and TRBJ2-1; the D is unclear. This CDR3 comprises 14 residues. V was pared by 7 bases and J by 0 bases, with 10 bases between. Germline CDR1 MDHEN, CDR2 SYDVKM.

The chain combines TRBV6-5 with TRBJ2-5; 7 nucleotides line up with TRBD2. Per germline, CDR1 MNHEY and CDR2 SVGAGI. With 0 bases clipped from V and 2 bases from J, the junction kept 0 bases outside the gene matches. The CDR3 loop spans 14 amino acids. The CDR3 protein is CASSYSRGQETQYF. In nucleotides, the CDR3 is TGTGCCAGCAGTTACTCGCGGGGGCAAGAGACCCAGTACTTC.

This clonotype came up many times. The V and J genes are TRBV7-9 and TRBJ1-2, with TRBD1 matching over 8 bases. The germline CDR1 and CDR2 sequences are SEHNR and FQNEAQ (reference sequence). The CDR3 spans 14 residues. After removal of 5 bases from V and 6 bases from J, the junction contained 8 bases not matched to a gene. CDR3 nucleotides: TGTGCCAGCAGCCGCGGACAGGGACCGGATGGCTACACCTTC. Amino acid sequence: CASSRGQGPDGYTF.

In nucleotides, the CDR3 is TGTGCCATTATACCCGGGACTAGCCCGGATACGCAGTATTTT. This gives the protein CAIIPGTSPDTQYF. This sequence joins TRBV12-3 or TRBV12-4 and TRBJ2-3; 9 nucleotides agree with TRBD2. With V trimmed by 10 bases and J by 6 bases, 11 bases remained unmatched. CDR3 length: 14 amino acids.

This clonotype was seen a handful of times. The chain uses TRBV5-4 and TRBJ1-1, with TRBD1 matching 7 bases. CDR3 length: 14 residues. V was pared by 3 bases and J by 4 bases, with 6 bases of the junction left unmatched. Germline V gene data show CDR1 as SGHNT and CDR2 as YYREEE (reference sequence). The CDR3 is CASSSMHRGTEAFF. Here the CDR3 DNA reads TGTGCCAGCAGCTCAATGCACAGGGGCACTGAAGCTTTCTTT.

This clonotype has only a few counts. This chain joins TRBV29-1 and TRBJ1-1; the D is unclear. This CDR3 has 10 amino acids. Trimming pared 4 bases from V and 3 bases from J, leaving 3 bases between. CDR1 is SQVTM and CDR2 is ANQGSEA in the germline V gene. CDR3: CSVAHTEAFF. Written as DNA, the CDR3 is TGCAGCGTTGCCCACACTGAAGCTTTCTTT. The variable domain in full, with the rest retrieved from reference TRBV29-1 and TRBJ1-1, is SAVISQKPSRDICQRGTSLTIQCQVDSQVTMMFWYRQQPGQSLTLIATANQGSEATYESGFVIDKFPISRPNLTFSTLTVSNMSPEDSSIYLCSVAHTEAFFGQGTRLTVV.

V and J are TRBV12-3 or TRBV12-4 and TRBJ2-5; D unresolved. The CDR3 spans 13 residues. The ends were cut back, 0 bases at V and 1 base at J, with 3 bases in the middle. CDR3 in amino acids: CASSLALQETQYF. The CDR3 DNA reads TGTGCCAGCAGTTTAGCGCTCCAAGAGACCCAGTACTTC.

This clonotype has at least ten counts. CDR3 coding DNA: TGTGCCAGCAGCTTATCCAGCGGGAGGGCTGGCAATGAGCAGTTCTTC. The encoded protein is CASSLSSGRAGNEQFF. The rearrangement uses TRBV11-2 and TRBJ2-1, with 10 bases fitting TRBD2. With V trimmed by 2 bases and J by 6 bases, 7 bases remained unmatched. Germline V gene data show CDR1 as SGHAT and CDR2 as FQNNGV. This CDR3 is 16 amino acids long.

This clonotype came up a few times. The chain recombines TRBV7-6 with TRBJ2-7, with TRBD2 identical over 7 bases. CDR3 size: 17 residues. Germline V lookup: CDR1 SGHVS, CDR2 FNYEAQ. Losses at the gene ends were 5 bases for V and 3 bases for J; bases not matched to a gene: 16. CDR3 in amino acids: CASSPTPLAFDGYEQYF. The CDR3, as DNA: TGTGCCAGCAGCCCCACACCACTAGCGTTCGACGGCTACGAGCAGTACTTC.

J is TRBJ2-5 and V is TRBV5-1; 10 bases map to TRBD2. Trimming cost V 4 bases and J 2 bases; bases outside gene matches: 8. The CDR3 is 16 amino acids. Germline-derived CDR1 and CDR2 are SGHRS and YFSETQ. The CDR3 region is CASSPRIAGGQETQYF. The CDR3 DNA reads TGCGCCAGCAGCCCACGGATAGCGGGAGGACAAGAGACCCAGTACTTC.

This clonotype turned up a few times. The V call is TRBV28, the J call TRBJ2-1, with 15 nucleotides matching TRBD2. This CDR3 comprises 19 residues. J lost 8 bases, V lost 4 bases, and 15 bases had no gene match. Germline CDR1 and CDR2: MDHEN and SYDVKM. CDR3 bases: TGTGCCAGCAGTTCAACTGCATTCGGGACTAGCGGGAGGTCCTATGAGCAGTTCTTC. This translates into CASSSTAFGTSGRSYEQFF.

Many counts were recorded for this clonotype. The chain combines TRBV2 with TRBJ2-1; 8 bases match TRBD2. The CDR3 has 15 amino acids. Germline V gives CDR1 SNHLY, CDR2 FYNNEI. V lost 4 bases, J lost 5 bases, and 7 bases stayed unmatched. The CDR3 here is CASSGSSGRNNEQFF. The CDR3 DNA follows: TGTGCCAGCAGTGGATCTAGCGGGCGCAACAATGAGCAGTTCTTC.

This chain connects TRBV15 to TRBJ1-4; D possibly corresponds to TRBD1 (6 bases). This CDR3 comprises 19 residues. The germline V and J ends were trimmed by 3 bases and 1 base, with 21 bases remaining between them. The germline V gene encodes CDR1 LNHNV and CDR2 YYDKDF (reference sequence). This chain's CDR3 is CATSRNFPGGGGTNEKLFF. The CDR3 region has the DNA TGTGCCACCAGCAGGAATTTTCCGGGGGGCGGTGGAACTAATGAAAAACTGTTTTTT.

The rearrangement joins TRBV7-8 to TRBJ2-7; weak D call: TRBD1 (6 bases). Germline CDR1 is SGHVS and CDR2 is FQNEAQ. The CDR3 extends over 14 amino acids. V was cut by 5 bases and J by 5 bases, with 16 bases left in between. The CDR3: CASSPTDRIHEQYF. In DNA, the CDR3 is TGTGCCAGCAGCCCCACCGACAGGATCCACGAGCAGTACTTC.

V usage is TRBV6-5 and J usage is TRBJ2-7; TRBD2 aligns across 8 bases. The CDR3 is 14 amino acids. Germline assignment: CDR1 MNHEY and CDR2 SVGAGI. V gave up 6 bases and J gave up 2 bases; unmatched junction bases: 6. The CDR3 protein is CASRKGGGTYEQYF. CDR3 DNA sequence: TGTGCCAGCAGAAAGGGCGGGGGGACCTACGAGCAGTACTTC.

The V call is TRBV9, the J call TRBJ1-1, with TRBD1 as a possible D gene (5 bases). The CDR3 totals 12 residues. V gave up 0 bases and J gave up 11 bases, with 11 bases separating them. In germline, CDR1 is SGDLS, CDR2 YYNGEE. CDR3: CASSVGEGMAFF. The CDR3 nucleotides read TGTGCCAGCAGCGTAGGGGAGGGGATGGCTTTCTTT.

On this clonotype: One end of the junction is discordant with germline, which a read error may explain. This chain uses TRBV2 with TRBJ2-3; D may be TRBD2 (6 bases). CDR1 and CDR2 from the germline V gene are SNHLY and FYNNEI. This CDR3 contains 14 residues. CDR3 in amino acids: CASTEGLAGSRQYF. The CDR3 bases are TGCGCCAGCACCGAGGGTCTGGCGGGAAGTAGGCAGTATTTT. The variable domain in full, with the rest retrieved from reference TRBV2 and TRBJ2-3, is EPEVTQTPSHQVTQMGQEVILRCVPISNHLYFYWYRQILGQKVEFLVSFYNNEISEKSEIFDDQFSVERPDGSNFTLKIRSTKLEDSAMYFCASTEGLAGSRQYFGPGTRLTVL.

This chain links TRBV29-1 with TRBJ2-4; D gene uncertain. Germline values: CDR1 SQVTM, CDR2 ANQGSEA. The CDR3 consists of 12 residues. V lost 5 bases, J lost 7 bases, and 12 bases lay in between. The CDR3 spells CSVYGLGNIQYF. In nucleotides, the CDR3 is TGCAGCGTTTACGGCTTGGGTAACATTCAGTACTTC.

This clonotype was seen repeatedly, ten times or more. The CDR3 region has the DNA TGCAGTGCTAGAGGACGACAGTCCTATACCTACGAGCAGTACTTC. This translates into CSARGRQSYTYEQYF. This chain connects TRBV20-1 to TRBJ2-7; D is possibly TRBD1 (5 bases). The V gene lost 1 base and the J gene lost 2 bases, with 15 bases spanning the gap. The CDR3 totals 15 residues. Germline-derived CDR1 and CDR2 are DFQATT and SNEGSKA (reference sequence).